The 21 T cell receptor beta chains below were found in one sample sequenced in a study of CD8+ T cells in alopecia areata. cDNA serving as the sequencing template came from extracted, reverse transcribed RNA. Repertoires were generated with immunoSEQ multiplex PCR, while TCRdb's copy carries only in-frame clones and drops some. The repertoire holds about 160,000 clones, with 75% to 90% as singletons. Sequencing used CD8+ T cells sorted from blood, obtained at week 0. Receptors were obtained from a human donor with alopecia areata.

This clone was recorded once. The rearrangement joins TRBV19 to TRBJ1-5; 9 nucleotides line up with TRBD1. The CDR3 loop spans 15 amino acids. J gave up 0 bases and V 3 bases, and 0 bases lay outside the gene matches. Germline V gene sequence: CDR1 LNHDA, CDR2 SQIVND (reference sequence). The CDR3 region is CASSMTGGSNQPQHF. CDR3 coding DNA: TGTGCCAGTAGTATGACAGGGGGTAGCAATCAGCCCCAGCATTTT.

CDR3: CASSFRGAREDTQYF. Written as DNA, the CDR3 is TGTGCCAGCAGCTTCCGGGGCGCCCGGGAAGATACGCAGTATTTT. The V gene is TRBV7-2, the J gene TRBJ2-3; D may match TRBD1 or TRBD2 (5 bases each). This CDR3 is 15 amino acids long. Germline assignment: CDR1 SGHTA and CDR2 FQGNSA. V was clipped by 3 bases and J by 5 bases, with 15 bases between them.

V gene TRBV27 combines with J gene TRBJ2-7; D not certain. Germline V gives CDR1 MNHEY, CDR2 SMNVEV (reference sequence). V shed 5 bases and J shed 1 base, with 18 bases lying between them. The CDR3 covers 16 residues. The CDR3 loop reads CASSPQPWLNSYEQYF. CDR3 DNA sequence: TGTGCCAGCAGTCCCCAACCGTGGTTGAATTCCTACGAGCAGTACTTC.

CDR3 DNA sequence: TGCGCCAGCAGCCAAGTGGTAGAGAACACTGAAGCTTTCTTT. Translated: CASSQVVENTEAFF. The gene calls are TRBV4-1 and TRBJ1-1; no clear D. The V gene lost 1 base and the J gene lost 1 base, with 7 bases spanning the gap. Germline CDR1 is MGHRA and CDR2 is YSYEKL. This CDR3 has 14 residues.

J is TRBJ1-1 and V is TRBV4-1, with 9 bases lining up with TRBD1. CDR3 size: 15 residues. The ends lost 8 bases at V and 6 bases at J; junction bases unmatched: 13. CDR1 is MGHRA, CDR2 YSYEKL, per germline. CDR3 loop: CASSMTGTGIAEAFF. CDR3 coding DNA: TGCGCCAGCTCTATGACCGGGACAGGGATCGCTGAAGCTTTCTTT.

J is TRBJ2-4 and V is TRBV27; either TRBD1 or TRBD2 may fit D (5 bases each). The CDR3 is made up of 15 amino acids. V dropped 6 bases and J dropped 4 bases, with 16 bases sitting between them. Germline V gene sequence: CDR1 MNHEY, CDR2 SMNVEV (reference sequence). The CDR3 sequence is CASRSSGTSKNIQYF. In nucleotides, the CDR3 is TGTGCCAGCAGATCCTCCGGGACGTCGAAAAACATTCAGTACTTC.

The chain uses TRBV30 and TRBJ2-2, with TRBD1 as a possible D gene (5 bases). Looked up from germline, CDR1 is GTSNPN and CDR2 is SVGIG (reference sequence). The V end lost 2 bases, the J end lost 1 base, and 8 bases lay between the germline ends. The CDR3 is made up of 14 amino acids. The CDR3 region has the DNA TGTGCCTGGAGTTTAACAGGGAACACCGGGGAGCTGTTTTTT. Amino acid sequence: CAWSLTGNTGELFF. The variable domain in full, completed from reference TRBV30 and TRBJ2-2, reads SQTIHQWPATLVQPVGSPLSLECTVEGTSNPNLYWYRQAAGRGLQLLFYSVGIGQISSEVPQNLSASRPQDRQFILSSKKLLLSDSGFYLCAWSLTGNTGELFFGEGSRLTVL.

The chain couples TRBV25-1 to TRBJ2-7; D is ambiguous. The germline CDR1 and CDR2 sequences are MGHDK and SYGVNS. Trimming took off 10 bases at V and 7 bases at J, with 11 bases between the two ends. This CDR3 has 10 amino acids. CDR3 protein: CATGEWEQYF. The CDR3 region has the DNA TGTGCCACCGGAGAGTGGGAGCAGTACTTC.

The chain links TRBV4-1 to TRBJ1-2; D ambiguous. Looked up from germline, CDR1 is MGHRA and CDR2 is YSYEKL. This CDR3 contains 13 residues. V shed 5 bases and J shed 0 bases, with 7 bases lying between them. The CDR3 DNA sequence: TGCGCCAGCAGCACATCCACTAACTATGGCTACACCTTC. Encoded protein: CASSTSTNYGYTF.

A remark on this clone: Different DNA sequences within this sample yield the same CDR3. The chain has TRBV29-1 and TRBJ2-7, with 8 bases lining up with TRBD1. V gave up 7 bases and J gave up 0 bases; unmatched junction bases: 5. Germline values: CDR1 SQVTM, CDR2 ANQGSEA. The CDR3 is made up of 13 amino acids. The CDR3, as DNA: TGCAGCGCGACAGGGGACAGCTCCTACGAGCAGTACTTC. This encodes CSATGDSSYEQYF.

Remarks on this clone: Other DNA sequences within the sample encode an identical CDR3. The chain carries TRBV19 and TRBJ2-5; D is possibly TRBD1 (6 bases). Germline lookup yields CDR1 LNHDA and CDR2 SQIVND (reference sequence). There are 14 residues in the CDR3. V lost 5 bases and J 4 bases, leaving 14 bases between the germline ends. The CDR3 loop reads CASSPWTVPETQYF. DNA of the CDR3: TGTGCCAGTAGTCCTTGGACAGTCCCAGAGACCCAGTACTTC.

CDR3 in DNA: TGTGCCAGCCAGGCTAGCGGGAGTAACGAGCAGTACTTC. It yields the protein CASQASGSNEQYF. The J gene is TRBJ2-7, the V gene TRBV27; 10 nucleotides agree with TRBD2. Germline CDR1 reads MNHEY; CDR2 reads SMNVEV (reference sequence). The CDR3 is 13 residues long. Trimming took 8 bases from V and 5 from J; bases not matched to a gene: 6.

V usage is TRBV25-1 and J usage is TRBJ2-5; 9 bases are shared with TRBD1. Germline values: CDR1 MGHDK, CDR2 SYGVNS. V shed 2 bases and J 5 bases; nucleotides not matched to a gene: 9. CDR3 length: 16 amino acids. CDR3 residues: CASSEVQTGGDETQYF. The CDR3, as DNA: TGTGCCAGCAGTGAAGTGCAAACAGGGGGCGATGAGACCCAGTACTTC.

The J gene is TRBJ1-2, the V gene TRBV29-1; perhaps TRBD1 as D (5 bases). Germline lookup yields CDR1 SQVTM and CDR2 ANQGSEA. The CDR3 totals 13 residues. Trimming cost V 6 bases and J 6 bases, with 17 bases left between them. CDR3 nucleotides: TGCAGCGTCCTAATGGGGGAGGGACATGGCTACACCTTC. Translated, it gives CSVLMGEGHGYTF.

The rearrangement joins TRBV4-1 to TRBJ1-5; D not resolved. The CDR3 consists of 14 residues. V was cut by 1 base and J by 1 base, with 5 bases left in between. The germline V gene encodes CDR1 MGHRA and CDR2 YSYEKL. The CDR3 DNA follows: TGCGCCAGCAGCCAAGTAGGAAGCAATCAGCCCCAGCATTTT. Translated: CASSQVGSNQPQHF.

V is TRBV9 and J is TRBJ2-5, with a weak D call TRBD1 (6 bases). Germline-derived CDR1 and CDR2 are SGDLS and YYNGEE. This CDR3 has 15 residues. Trimming removed 2 bases from V and 2 bases from J, with 13 bases in between. The CDR3 is CASSVRGSEQETQYF. The CDR3 DNA follows: TGTGCCAGCAGCGTGAGGGGGTCTGAGCAAGAGACCCAGTACTTC.

This clone was seen a single time. Other nucleotide sequences in the sample specify the same CDR3. This rearrangement joins TRBV9 to TRBJ2-7; D gene unclear. The CDR3 is 14 residues long. The V gene lost 0 bases and the J gene lost 1 base, with 8 bases spanning the gap. The germline V gene encodes CDR1 SGDLS and CDR2 YYNGEE. The chain's CDR3 is CASSVGAGSYEQYF. DNA for the CDR3: TGTGCCAGCAGCGTAGGAGCCGGGTCCTACGAGCAGTACTTC. The full variable domain, with the rest looked up from reference TRBV9 and TRBJ2-7, is DSGVTQTPKHLITATGQRVTLRCSPRSGDLSVYWYQQSLDQGLQFLIQYYNGEERAKGNILERFSAQQFPDLHSELNLSSLELGDSALYFCASSVGAGSYEQYFGPGTRLTVT.

The rearrangement joins TRBV7-9 to TRBJ2-1, with D unresolved. Germline CDR1 and CDR2: SEHNR and FQNEAQ (reference sequence). This CDR3 has 16 amino acids. Trimming stripped 0 bases from V and 0 bases from J, with 9 bases between. In nucleotides, the CDR3 is TGTGCCAGCAGCTTAGCGCCCGTTAGCTCCTACAATGAGCAGTTCTTC. Amino acid sequence: CASSLAPVSSYNEQFF.

This clone has just a few counts. This chain's CDR3 is CSALDWTEETQYF. The DNA of the CDR3 is TGCAGCGCCCTCGATTGGACAGAAGAGACCCAGTACTTC. V and J are TRBV29-1 and TRBJ2-5; possible D gene TRBD1, 6 bases. CDR1 and CDR2 from the germline V gene are SQVTM and ANQGSEA. The CDR3 runs 13 residues. With 7 bases removed from V and 3 bases from J, the gap between germline ends came to 15 bases. Filled out from reference TRBV29-1 and TRBJ2-5, the complete variable domain reads SAVISQKPSRDICQRGTSLTIQCQVDSQVTMMFWYRQQPGQSLTLIATANQGSEATYESGFVIDKFPISRPNLTFSTLTVSNMSPEDSSIYLCSALDWTEETQYFGPGTRLLVL.

This chain joins TRBV7-7 and TRBJ2-5; perhaps D is TRBD1 or TRBD2 (5 bases each). Germline CDR1 SSHAT, CDR2 FNYEAQ (reference sequence). The CDR3 is 13 residues long. V gave up 5 bases and J gave up 2 bases, with 9 bases separating them. The CDR3 DNA follows: TGTGCCAGCAGCCCCGAGGGGCAAGAGACCCAGTACTTC. It translates to CASSPEGQETQYF. Together with reference TRBV7-7 and TRBJ2-5, the CDR3 gives the full variable domain: GAGVSQSPRYKVTKRGQDVTLRCDPISSHATLYWYQQALGQGPEFLTYFNYEAQPDKSGLPSDRFSAERPEGSISTLTIQRTEQRDSAMYRCASSPEGQETQYFGPGTRLLVL.

This chain connects TRBV6-5 to TRBJ2-2; TRBD2 matches at 7 bases. Germline values: CDR1 MNHEY, CDR2 SVGAGI. This CDR3 spans 16 amino acids. V was pared by 2 bases and J by 5 bases, with 8 bases of the junction left unmatched. In DNA, the CDR3 is TGTGCCAGCAGTTACACCTTGACTAGCCGGACCGGGGAGCTGTTTTTT. Residues: CASSYTLTSRTGELFF.